The rows below give T cell receptor beta chains drawn from one sample of a study of CXCR3-negative and CXCR3-positive naive CD8 T cells. Using the 5' RACE reads, TCRdb records one entry per CDR3 protein without DNA. Its listing shows under 90,000 distinct CDR3 sequences. Sequencing input: naive CXCR3+ CD8+ T cells from blood. These receptors originate from a human donor in good health. Some clones in this sample may be carry-over from other donors' samples. The CDR3 runs from the conserved cysteine through the conserved F or W.

V gene	J gene	CDR3 protein
TRBV6-5	TRBJ2-2	CASSSQRGGAGELFF
TRBV11-2	TRBJ2-1	CASSLAAPWRDTGQFF
TRBV5-1	TRBJ2-1	CASSSAGTVLNEQFF
TRBV9	TRBJ2-1	CASSDSGGAQKWDYNEQFF
TRBV5-4	TRBJ1-5	CASSLQGSNQPQHF
TRBV28	TRBJ2-1	CASSLRSGGEKTRYNEQFF
TRBV9	TRBJ2-1	CASSVYGSGNEQFF
TRBV9	TRBJ2-5	CASSDPEVAGGMETQYF
TRBV7-9	TRBJ1-5	CASSRGGLQPQHF
TRBV29-1	TRBJ2-1	CSVEVPPSYNEQFF
TRBV3-1	TRBJ1-4	CASSQGPREVREEKLFF